This T cell receptor (beta chain) was obtained from a study of OX40 agonist ivuxolimab in advanced cancers. Sequenced by immunoSEQ multiplex PCR; TCRdb stores in-frame clones only, minus some. The table includes 58,000 or so clones, roughly 83% detected once. The cohort excluded patients with autoimmune disease history or systemic immunosuppression. CDR1 and CDR2 (germline): LNHNV, YYDKDF (reference sequence). V was pared by 3 bases and J by 0 bases, with 6 bases between. The CDR3 sequence is 13 residues long. V and J are TRBV15 and TRBJ2-7; D call uncertain. This material consisted of CD4+ or CD8+ T cells sorted from blood, taken in a trial of the OX40 agonist ivuxolimab. The source of this sequence is an adult with an advanced solid tumor such as melanoma, head and neck, liver or kidney cancer. CDR3 protein: CATSSLDSYEQYF. In DNA form, the CDR3 reads TGTGCCACCAGCAGCCTAGACTCCTACGAGCAGTACTTC.